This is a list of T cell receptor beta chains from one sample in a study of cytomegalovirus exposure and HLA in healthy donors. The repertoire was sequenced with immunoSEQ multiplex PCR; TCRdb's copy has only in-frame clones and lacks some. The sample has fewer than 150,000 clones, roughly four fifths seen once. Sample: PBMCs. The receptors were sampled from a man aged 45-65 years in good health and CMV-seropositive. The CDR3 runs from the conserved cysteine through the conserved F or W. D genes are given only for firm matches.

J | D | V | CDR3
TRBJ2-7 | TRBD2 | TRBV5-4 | CASTNRGASGSSSSYEQYF
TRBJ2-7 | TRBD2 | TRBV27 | CASSSPRLAGSYEQYF
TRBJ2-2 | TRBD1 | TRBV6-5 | CAVNSGTGETGELFF
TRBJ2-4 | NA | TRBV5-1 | CASSLGGENIQYF
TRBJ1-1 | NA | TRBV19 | CASSIGGFTEAFF
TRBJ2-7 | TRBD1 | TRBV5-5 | CASSDRVSYEQYF
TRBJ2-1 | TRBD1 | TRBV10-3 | CAISEGAQQFF
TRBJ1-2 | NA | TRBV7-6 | CASSLDAGGGGYTF
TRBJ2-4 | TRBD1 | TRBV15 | CATSKKPHTGQGNIQYF
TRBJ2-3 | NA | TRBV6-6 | CASIHVWGADTQYF
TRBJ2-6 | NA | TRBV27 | CASSPFSGANVLTF
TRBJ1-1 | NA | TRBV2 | CASSDRANTEAFF
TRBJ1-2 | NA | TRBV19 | CASSISRATNYGYTF
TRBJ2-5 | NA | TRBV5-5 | CASSPIGGYETQYF
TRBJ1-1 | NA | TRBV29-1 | CSVDTQVTEAFF
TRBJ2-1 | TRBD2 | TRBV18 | CASSPQPPTAGGYNEQFF
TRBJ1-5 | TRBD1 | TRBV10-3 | CATATGNQPQHF
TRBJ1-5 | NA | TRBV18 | CASSLSQSNQPQHF
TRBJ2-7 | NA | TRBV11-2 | CASSLEGRSYEQYF
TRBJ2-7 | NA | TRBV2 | CASSEGARGHEQYF
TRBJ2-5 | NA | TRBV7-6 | CASSLDSRETQYF
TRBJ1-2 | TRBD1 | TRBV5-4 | CASRGTVHYGYTF
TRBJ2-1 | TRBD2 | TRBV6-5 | CASSFGLAGGRGEQFF
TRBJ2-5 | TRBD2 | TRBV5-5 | CASSLREGGGGETQYF
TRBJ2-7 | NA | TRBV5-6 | CASSFGTGDYEQYF
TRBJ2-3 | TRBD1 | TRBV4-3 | CASSHRGGGTDTQYF
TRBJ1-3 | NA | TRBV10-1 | CASSESSGSGNTIYF
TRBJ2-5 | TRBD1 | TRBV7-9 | CASSPSTGGLETQYF
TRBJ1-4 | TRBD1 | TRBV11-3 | CASSLGTGGNEKLFF
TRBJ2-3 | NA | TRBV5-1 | CASSLTRTDTQYF
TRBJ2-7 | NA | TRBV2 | CASSTRSSGNSYEQYF
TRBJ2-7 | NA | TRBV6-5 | CASSEAVPYEQYF
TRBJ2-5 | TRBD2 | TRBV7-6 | CASSVGTSEKTQYF
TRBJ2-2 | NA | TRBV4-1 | CASSQRNVLSTGELFF
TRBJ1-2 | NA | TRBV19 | CASSIDRTVYGYTF
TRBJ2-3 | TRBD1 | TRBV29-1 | CSGDRGHDTQYF
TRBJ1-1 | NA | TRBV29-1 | CSVAEDSYLSFF
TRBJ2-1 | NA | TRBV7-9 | CASSLAVVANEQFF
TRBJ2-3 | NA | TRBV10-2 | CASSEWSAPVTDTQYF
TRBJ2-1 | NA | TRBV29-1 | CSVTEFANEQFF
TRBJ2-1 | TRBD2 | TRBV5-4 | CASSSRARGEGVEQFF